The rows below give T cell receptor beta chains drawn from one sample of a study of cytomegalovirus exposure and HLA in healthy donors. Generated by immunoSEQ multiplex PCR, the TCRdb table keeps only in-frame clones and is missing some. The sample contains 200,000 to 300,000 clones, roughly 87% of which appear only once. The sequencing input was PBMCs. These receptors were collected from a young man in good health and CMV-seropositive. Each CDR3 is given with its conserved first and last residue. A D gene is named only where the DNA matches it firmly. Rows give clone size only sometimes, using once, few, many, or a class for an expanded clone.

abundance: -; j_gene: TRBJ2-3; v_gene: TRBV28; d_gene: -; CDR3aa: CASSLEDTSTDTQYF; CDR3nt: TGTGCCAGCAGTTTAGAGGACACTAGCACAGATACGCAGTATTTT
abundance: -; j_gene: TRBJ1-5; v_gene: TRBV30; d_gene: -; CDR3aa: CAWSEGLGDQPQHF; CDR3nt: TGTGCCTGGAGTGAGGGCCTTGGCGATCAGCCCCAGCATTTT
abundance: -; j_gene: TRBJ1-2; v_gene: TRBV27; d_gene: -; CDR3aa: CASSPIPVNYGYTF; CDR3nt: TGTGCCAGCAGTCCAATTCCAGTTAACTATGGCTACACCTTC
abundance: -; j_gene: TRBJ2-1; v_gene: TRBV7-9; d_gene: -; CDR3aa: CASSPLAETYNEQFF; CDR3nt: TGTGCCAGCAGCCCTCTCGCGGAGACCTACAATGAGCAGTTCTTC
abundance: -; j_gene: TRBJ2-5; v_gene: TRBV18; d_gene: -; CDR3aa: CASSPLSGSGETQYF; CDR3nt: TGTGCCAGCTCACCACTCTCGGGGTCGGGGGAGACCCAGTACTTC
abundance: -; j_gene: TRBJ2-7; v_gene: TRBV10-3; d_gene: -; CDR3aa: CAISERKVVAYEQYF; CDR3nt: TGTGCCATCAGTGAGAGGAAGGTGGTCGCCTACGAGCAGTACTTC
abundance: -; j_gene: TRBJ2-7; v_gene: TRBV15; d_gene: -; CDR3aa: CATSRESGSYEQYF; CDR3nt: TGTGCCACCAGCAGAGAGAGCGGTTCCTACGAGCAGTACTTC
abundance: -; j_gene: TRBJ1-2; v_gene: TRBV5-1; d_gene: TRBD1; CDR3aa: CASSPSRGGSYGYTF; CDR3nt: TGCGCCAGCAGCCCTTCCAGGGGGGGGAGCTATGGCTACACCTTC
abundance: -; j_gene: TRBJ2-7; v_gene: TRBV11-2; d_gene: TRBD2; CDR3aa: CASSLVGLAGYEQYF; CDR3nt: TGTGCCAGCAGCTTAGTAGGACTAGCGGGCTACGAGCAGTACTTC
abundance: -; j_gene: TRBJ2-7; v_gene: TRBV10-3; d_gene: TRBD1; CDR3aa: CAIRPGQGSYEQYF; CDR3nt: TGTGCCATCAGACCGGGACAGGGGTCTTACGAGCAGTACTTC
abundance: -; j_gene: TRBJ1-2; v_gene: TRBV29-1; d_gene: TRBD1; CDR3aa: CSAAGQGFSNYGYTF; CDR3nt: TGCAGCGCAGCGGGACAGGGATTTTCTAACTATGGCTACACCTTC
abundance: -; j_gene: TRBJ2-5; v_gene: TRBV5-1; d_gene: TRBD1; CDR3aa: CASSRDRGLETQYF; CDR3nt: TGCGCCAGCAGCAGGGACAGGGGGCTTGAGACCCAGTACTTC
abundance: -; j_gene: TRBJ2-7; v_gene: TRBV29-1; d_gene: -; CDR3aa: CSVGPGGLTYEQYF; CDR3nt: TGCAGCGTTGGGCCAGGGGGACTTACCTACGAGCAGTACTTC
abundance: -; j_gene: TRBJ2-2; v_gene: TRBV7-9; d_gene: TRBD2; CDR3aa: CASSSSGRDTGELFF; CDR3nt: TGTGCCAGCAGTTCTAGCGGGAGGGACACCGGGGAGCTGTTTTTT
abundance: -; j_gene: TRBJ2-2; v_gene: TRBV2; d_gene: TRBD1; CDR3aa: CASSGKTGVTGELFF; CDR3nt: TGTGCCAGCAGTGGGAAAACAGGGGTTACCGGGGAGCTGTTTTTT
abundance: -; j_gene: TRBJ1-2; v_gene: TRBV5-1; d_gene: -; CDR3aa: CASSLRTDIIYGYTF; CDR3nt: TGCGCCAGCAGCTTGAGGACAGATATCATCTATGGCTACACCTTC
abundance: once; j_gene: TRBJ2-7; v_gene: TRBV19; d_gene: TRBD1; CDR3aa: CASSHRGRLYEQYF; CDR3nt: TGTGCCAGCTCACACAGGGGGCGGTTGTACGAGCAGTACTTC
abundance: few; j_gene: TRBJ1-2; v_gene: TRBV27; d_gene: -; CDR3aa: CASSRQGGSGYTF; CDR3nt: TGTGCCAGCAGTCGACAAGGGGGGAGTGGCTACACCTTC
abundance: once; j_gene: TRBJ1-2; v_gene: TRBV4-1; d_gene: TRBD1; CDR3aa: CASSTGERNYGYTF; CDR3nt: TGCGCCAGCAGTACAGGGGAGCGGAACTATGGCTACACCTTC
abundance: -; j_gene: TRBJ1-2; v_gene: TRBV6-5; d_gene: TRBD1; CDR3aa: CASSSYQGARAYGYTF; CDR3nt: TGTGCCAGCAGTTCCTATCAGGGGGCGCGGGCCTATGGCTACACCTTC
abundance: -; j_gene: TRBJ2-3; v_gene: TRBV10-3; d_gene: TRBD2; CDR3aa: CAISELAGGSTDTQYF; CDR3nt: TGTGCCATCAGTGAGTTAGCGGGAGGGAGCACAGATACGCAGTATTTT
abundance: few; j_gene: TRBJ2-2; v_gene: TRBV27; d_gene: -; CDR3aa: CASSFTAGELFF; CDR3nt: TGTGCCAGCAGTTTTACAGCCGGGGAGCTGTTTTTT
abundance: -; j_gene: TRBJ2-7; v_gene: TRBV11-2; d_gene: TRBD1; CDR3aa: CASSFEGRTGAYEQYF; CDR3nt: TGTGCCAGCAGCTTTGAGGGTAGGACAGGGGCCTACGAGCAGTACTTC
abundance: -; j_gene: TRBJ2-1; v_gene: TRBV30; d_gene: -; CDR3aa: CAWSVSGFDEQFF; CDR3nt: TGTGCCTGGAGTGTGAGCGGATTCGATGAGCAGTTCTTC
abundance: -; j_gene: TRBJ1-5; v_gene: TRBV19; d_gene: -; CDR3aa: CASSDQENQPQHF; CDR3nt: TGTGCCAGTAGTGATCAGGAAAATCAGCCCCAGCATTTT
abundance: once; j_gene: TRBJ1-2; v_gene: TRBV13; d_gene: TRBD1; CDR3aa: CASSLSGTGDLYGYTF; CDR3nt: TGTGCCAGCAGCTTATCCGGGACAGGGGACCTCTATGGCTACACCTTC
abundance: -; j_gene: TRBJ2-1; v_gene: TRBV7-2; d_gene: -; CDR3aa: CASSPRVARSYNEQFF; CDR3nt: TGTGCCAGCAGCCCCCGAGTAGCTCGGTCCTACAATGAGCAGTTCTTC
abundance: -; j_gene: TRBJ1-1; v_gene: TRBV4-1; d_gene: TRBD1; CDR3aa: CASSLRDSDNTEAFF; CDR3nt: TGCGCCAGCAGCCTCCGGGACAGCGACAACACTGAAGCTTTCTTT
abundance: -; j_gene: TRBJ1-1; v_gene: TRBV5-1; d_gene: TRBD1; CDR3aa: CASSSQTGGDTEAFF; CDR3nt: TGCGCCAGCAGCTCCCAGACAGGGGGAGACACTGAAGCTTTCTTT
abundance: -; j_gene: TRBJ2-2; v_gene: TRBV5-1; d_gene: TRBD1; CDR3aa: CASSGTGNTGELFF; CDR3nt: TGCGCCAGCTCGGGGACAGGGAACACCGGGGAGCTGTTTTTT
abundance: -; j_gene: TRBJ2-1; v_gene: TRBV12-5; d_gene: -; CDR3aa: CASGLEGLEQFF; CDR3nt: TGTGCTAGTGGTTTGGAAGGACTCGAGCAGTTCTTC
abundance: once; j_gene: TRBJ2-7; v_gene: TRBV27; d_gene: -; CDR3aa: CATSPVRATYEQYF; CDR3nt: TGTGCCACCTCTCCAGTCAGGGCCACCTACGAGCAGTACTTC
abundance: -; j_gene: TRBJ2-2; v_gene: TRBV7-9; d_gene: -; CDR3aa: CASTLATPSGLFF; CDR3nt: TGTGCCAGCACCCTGGCTACTCCGAGCGGGCTGTTTTTT
abundance: once; j_gene: TRBJ2-3; v_gene: TRBV11-2; d_gene: -; CDR3aa: CASSFQGEGTDTQYF; CDR3nt: TGTGCCAGCAGCTTTCAGGGCGAGGGCACAGATACGCAGTATTTT
abundance: once; j_gene: TRBJ2-3; v_gene: TRBV5-1; d_gene: -; CDR3aa: CASSLTSTSTDTQYF; CDR3nt: TGCGCCAGCAGCTTGACCTCTACTAGCACAGATACGCAGTATTTT